This TCR beta chain emerged from a study of T cell changes during pregnancy in multiple sclerosis. Produced via immunoSEQ multiplex PCR; TCRdb's table is partial and in-frame only. The sample holds approximately 48,000 clones; 85% to 95% are singletons and the top ten take around 0.6%. The source was CD4+ T cells from peripheral blood mononuclear cells, collected in the second trimester of pregnancy. This TCR was recovered from a female donor with multiple sclerosis, enrolled in a pregnancy study.

Written as DNA, the CDR3 is TGTGCCAGCAGCTTAGACGACAGCTACCTTAACGAGCAGTACTTC. Translated, it gives CASSLDDSYLNEQYF. The rearrangement links TRBV11-3 to TRBJ2-7; a weak D match, TRBD1 (5 bases). Germline lookup yields CDR1 SGHNT and CDR2 YENEEA. V lost 0 bases, J lost 5 bases, and 14 bases lay in between. The CDR3 spans 15 residues. The whole variable domain, filled in from reference TRBV11-3 and TRBJ2-7, reads EAGVVQSPRYKIIEKKQPVAFWCNPISGHNTLYWYLQNLGQGPELLIRYENEEAVDDSQLPKDRFSAERLKGVDSTLKIQPAELGDSAVYLCASSLDDSYLNEQYFGPGTRLTVT.